These 21 T cell receptor delta chains were all obtained from the same sample, sequenced in a study of human gamma delta and Vdelta1 T cells. Which antigens these TCRs recognize remains unknown. TCRdb reanalyzed the PCR reads using CATT. Of over 10,000 delta-chain clones in the sample, less than 60% are singletons; the top ten hold over 1.2%. The sample consisted of Vdelta1 gamma-delta T cells from blood grown in culture (DOT cells). Receptor source: a human donor in good health.

This chain joins TRDV1 and TRDJ1, with TRDD3 matching 10 bases. The germline CDR1 and CDR2 sequences are TSWWSYY and QGS. The CDR3 is made up of 22 amino acids. Germline trimming cut 0 bases from V and 1 base from J; bases unmatched to any gene: 20. CDR3 amino acids: CALGELGPTRGTGGSFTDKLIF. CDR3 in DNA: TGTGCTCTTGGGGAACTGGGTCCTACGAGGGGTACTGGGGGATCTTTCACCGATAAACTCATCTTT.

This chain joins TRDV1 and TRDJ2; D may be TRDD3 (6 bases). Per the germline V gene, CDR1 is TSWWSYY and CDR2 is QGS. There are 18 residues in the CDR3. With 8 bases removed from V and 0 bases from J, the gap between germline ends came to 22 bases. CDR3 coding DNA: TGTGCTCTTTCTCCGGAGATCTGGGGCACGTCTTTGACAGCACAACTCTTCTTT. It encodes CALSPEIWGTSLTAQLFF.

The rearrangement uses TRDV1 and TRDJ1; 8 bases are shared with TRDD3. The CDR3 spans 17 residues. Germline V gene lookup returns CDR1 TSWWSYY and CDR2 QGS. The J segment lost 0 bases and the V segment lost 4 bases, leaving 10 bases of the junction unmatched. The CDR3 here is CALGGRPVLGDTDKLIF. DNA of the CDR3: TGTGCTCTTGGGGGGCGCCCCGTACTGGGGGACACCGATAAACTCATCTTT.

This chain joins TRDV1 and TRDJ1; 12 nucleotides line up with TRDD3. V gave up 1 base and J gave up 4 bases; unmatched junction bases: 7. This CDR3 region has 17 residues. Germline assignment: CDR1 TSWWSYY and CDR2 QGS. The DNA for the CDR3 is TGTGCTCTTGGGGAACCTTCGTACTGGGGGATACACGATAAACTCATCTTT. Translating gives CALGEPSYWGIHDKLIF.

This chain uses TRDV1 with TRDJ1, with TRDD3 matching 12 bases. In germline, CDR1 is TSWWSYY, CDR2 QGS. V lost 2 bases and J lost 0; bases outside the gene matches: 40. This CDR3 has 29 residues. CDR3 sequence reads: CALGENLCQDLPMNVPWGIRRCDTDKLIF. The CDR3 nucleotides are TGTGCTCTTGGGGAAAATCTGTGCCAGGACCTTCCTATGAATGTACCCTGGGGGATACGCCGGTGTGACACCGATAAACTCATCTTT.

The chain carries TRDV1 and TRDJ1; D possibly uses TRDD2 or TRDD3 (9 bases each). The V gene's germline CDR1 is TSWWSYY and CDR2 QGS. The ends were cut back, 1 base at V and 0 bases at J, with 42 bases in the middle. This CDR3 is 26 amino acids long. This CDR3 is CALGEHRPSYGTGGIERSEDTDKLIF. DNA for the CDR3: TGTGCTCTTGGGGAACACCGGCCTTCCTACGGTACTGGGGGAATAGAAAGGTCGGAGGACACCGATAAACTCATCTTT.

This clone was seen once. The V and J genes are TRDV1 and TRDJ1; 10 bases fit TRDD3. Germline CDR1 reads TSWWSYY; CDR2 reads QGS. V gave up 0 bases and J gave up 0 bases; unmatched junction bases: 13. This CDR3 contains 20 residues. CDR3 in DNA: TGTGCTCTTGGGGAACTCTTCCTAAAGGGGGATACGCGTGACACCGATAAACTCATCTTT. It encodes CALGELFLKGDTRDTDKLIF.

This rearrangement joins TRDV1 to TRDJ1, with D maybe TRDD2 (9 bases). The CDR3 is 19 residues long. The germline V gene has CDR1 TSWWSYY and CDR2 QGS. Between the trimmed V and J ends, which lost 2 bases and 3 bases, there was a span of 25 bases. CDR3 region: CALGETFLPGGPGADKLIF. The CDR3 region has the DNA TGTGCTCTTGGGGAAACCTTCCTACCTGGGGGACCAGGGGCCGATAAACTCATCTTT.

The chain is built from TRDV1 and TRDJ1; 9 nucleotides agree with TRDD3. The CDR3 contains 20 residues. Per the germline V gene, CDR1 is TSWWSYY and CDR2 is QGS. V was clipped by 0 bases and J by 7 bases; unmatched bases: 21. The CDR3 DNA is TGTGCTCTTGGGGAACTAGACCCCAGGTGGGGGATAATAAGGTCCGGTAAACTCATCTTT. It yields the protein CALGELDPRWGIIRSGKLIF.

The rearrangement joins TRDV1 to TRDJ1; tentative D call: TRDD2 (6 bases). The CDR3 is 22 amino acids. V was trimmed by 3 bases and J by 0 bases, leaving 32 bases between them. Per the germline V gene, CDR1 is TSWWSYY and CDR2 is QGS. CDR3 nucleotides: TGTGCTCTTGGGGACTCTCCCCTACCCCCGGATAATTTGTCCTACTACACCGATAAACTCATCTTT. As protein: CALGDSPLPPDNLSYYTDKLIF.

This sequence joins TRDV1 and TRDJ1, with D tentatively TRDD3 (7 bases). The CDR3 is 20 residues long. The germline V gene has CDR1 TSWWSYY and CDR2 QGS. V lost 6 bases to trimming and J lost 0 bases, with 29 bases between them. The CDR3, as DNA: TGTGCTCTTGGAGTGCTCCCTACGGGGGATCCTACCAGGTACACCGATAAACTCATCTTT. Translating it yields CALGVLPTGDPTRYTDKLIF.

The chain joins TRDV1 to TRDJ1; 8 nucleotides align to TRDD3. The CDR3 extends over 17 amino acids. Per the germline V gene, CDR1 is TSWWSYY and CDR2 is QGS. With V trimmed by 4 bases and J by 3 bases, 13 bases remained unmatched. The CDR3 bases are TGTGCTCTTGGGGGGTCTCACGATGGGATACGCCCCGATAAACTCATCTTT. Translating it yields CALGGSHDGIRPDKLIF.

V usage is TRDV1 and J usage is TRDJ2; D is ambiguous. V was trimmed by 1 base and J by 11 bases, leaving 35 bases between them. The CDR3 is 21 amino acids. Germline CDR1 reads TSWWSYY; CDR2 reads QGS. The CDR3 nucleotides are TGTGCTCTTGGGGAACCGGGCAAGGTGGATGATATTTTAAGCTTTGACAACCAACTCTTCTTT. This translates into CALGEPGKVDDILSFDNQLFF.

The gene calls are TRDV1 and TRDJ2, with 8 positions matching TRDD3. Looked up from germline, CDR1 is TSWWSYY and CDR2 is QGS. Losses at the gene ends were 9 bases for V and 1 base for J; bases not matched to a gene: 34. The length of the CDR3 is 24 residues. Here the CDR3 DNA reads TGTGCTCTCGGTCGCTCCCCATTCTTACTGGGGGGATCCAAAACCCAGCTTTTGACAGCACAACTCTTCTTT. It encodes CALGRSPFLLGGSKTQLLTAQLFF.

V gene TRDV1 combines with J gene TRDJ1; 9 bases map to TRDD3. CDR3 length: 20 residues. Germline CDR1 is TSWWSYY and CDR2 is QGS. J gave up 3 bases and V 1 base, and 18 bases lay outside the gene matches. CDR3 in DNA: TGTGCTCTTGGGGAACCACCCGAGCGTAGCTGGGGATACGCGTCCGATAAACTCATCTTT. Translation gives CALGEPPERSWGYASDKLIF.

This clone was detected only a few times. V and J are TRDV1 and TRDJ1, with 12 positions matching TRDD3. Trimming at V came to 0 bases and at J to 0 bases, leaving 20 bases not matched to a gene. Germline V gives CDR1 TSWWSYY, CDR2 QGS. The CDR3 extends over 23 amino acids. CDR3 DNA sequence: TGTGCTCTTGGGGAACTGGCCTTCCTCATTGGTACTGGGGGATACTCGTACACCGATAAACTCATCTTT. Translation: CALGELAFLIGTGGYSYTDKLIF.

The chain carries TRDV1 and TRDJ3; 7 bases align to TRDD3. The V gene's germline CDR1 is TSWWSYY and CDR2 QGS. The CDR3 covers 22 residues. V shed 2 bases, J shed 4 bases, and the junction held 20 bases outside the gene matches. For the CDR3, the DNA is TGTGCTCTTGGGGAAAACGACCGGGGGAGGGATACCCCATCGTGGGACACCCGACAGATGTTTTTC. Translation gives CALGENDRGRDTPSWDTRQMFF.

The chain uses TRDV1 and TRDJ1; tentative D call: TRDD3 (6 bases). The germline V gene encodes CDR1 TSWWSYY and CDR2 QGS. The CDR3 spans 18 residues. V gave up 2 bases and J gave up 0 bases, with 19 bases separating them. The CDR3: CALGESGPTNWDTDKLIF. The DNA of the CDR3 is TGTGCTCTTGGGGAATCGGGCCCTACGAACTGGGACACCGATAAACTCATCTTT.

This clone has more than one count but fewer than ten. The chain uses TRDV1 and TRDJ1, with D possibly TRDD3 on 8 matching bases. V was cut by 3 bases and J by 0 bases, with 29 bases left in between. Germline V gene lookup returns CDR1 TSWWSYY and CDR2 QGS. The CDR3 covers 21 residues. For the CDR3, the DNA is TGTGCTCTTGGGGACCGGCCTTCCTTAGACTGGGGGCCTTTGAACACCGATAAACTCATCTTT. It encodes CALGDRPSLDWGPLNTDKLIF.

The V and J genes are TRDV1 and TRDJ1; the match to TRDD3 covers 9 bases. This CDR3 comprises 25 residues. Germline CDR1 and CDR2: TSWWSYY and QGS. V shed 2 bases and J 0 bases; nucleotides not matched to a gene: 31. CDR3 residues: CALGERTYKVLGDRSSPMYTDKLIF. The CDR3 nucleotides read TGTGCTCTTGGGGAAAGGACCTACAAAGTACTGGGGGACAGGTCATCTCCTATGTACACCGATAAACTCATCTTT.

This clone was picked up a small number of times. The chain combines TRDV1 with TRDJ1, with TRDD3 matching over 9 bases. V gave up 0 bases and J gave up 1 base; unmatched junction bases: 24. This CDR3 is built from 23 residues. Germline values: CDR1 TSWWSYY, CDR2 QGS. DNA for the CDR3: TGTGCTCTTGGGGAACTTTCCTACATGGTGTATCACTGGGGGAACGGGGGCACCGATAAACTCATCTTT. Translation gives CALGELSYMVYHWGNGGTDKLIF.